This paragraph covers one T cell receptor beta chain sequence. The target antigen is unknown. This entry belongs to a study of shared clonotypes between healthy human individuals. Study information: There were three CD4 naive, three CD4 memory, two CD8 naive and one CD8 memory plates per donor. Notes on the study in general: Clonotype sharing among donors was expected to depend on sequencing depth. Approximately 5.4% of naive CD4 clonotypes were common to several donors.

Using immunoSEQ multiplex PCR, the repertoire was profiled, and TCRdb retains in-frame clones only, with some absent. The sample contains approximately 710,000 clones, less than 95% of which appear only once. Germline loops: CDR1 LGHNA, CDR2 YSLEER. Trimming took off 0 bases at V and 7 bases at J, with 13 bases between the two ends. The CDR3 length is 14 residues. Sequenced: memory CD8+ T cells from PBMCs. The subset denotes: CD45RO+ cells pooled with CCR7-negative TemRA cells. The TCR sequence derives from a man aged 18 to 29 in good health. Some clones in this sample may be carry-over from other donors' samples. The J gene is TRBJ2-7, the V gene TRBV4-3; TRBD2 might be the D (6 bases). The DNA of the CDR3 is TGCGCCAGCAGCCAAGATGGCTCCGGGGGTGAGCAGTACTTC. Amino acid sequence: CASSQDGSGGEQYF.